This TCR beta chain emerged from a study of blood T cell repertoires in COVID-19. Here immunoSEQ multiplex PCR was the method, and the copy in TCRdb shows in-frame clones only, minus some. The repertoire includes tens of thousands of clones, about nine tenths of them detected once, and roughly a tenth sits in the top ten. Trimming at V came to 4 bases and at J to 2 bases, leaving 7 bases not matched to a gene. The CDR3 consists of 15 residues. CDR1 and CDR2 (germline): SEHNR, FQNEAQ (reference sequence). Sequences were obtained from peripheral blood. The chain links TRBV7-9 to TRBJ1-2; TRBD1 aligns across 7 bases. This TCR was recovered from an older man with active or convalescent COVID-19. CDR3 protein: CASSSYRGLNYGYTF. The CDR3, as DNA: TGTGCCAGCAGCTCCTACAGGGGCTTAAACTATGGCTACACCTTC.